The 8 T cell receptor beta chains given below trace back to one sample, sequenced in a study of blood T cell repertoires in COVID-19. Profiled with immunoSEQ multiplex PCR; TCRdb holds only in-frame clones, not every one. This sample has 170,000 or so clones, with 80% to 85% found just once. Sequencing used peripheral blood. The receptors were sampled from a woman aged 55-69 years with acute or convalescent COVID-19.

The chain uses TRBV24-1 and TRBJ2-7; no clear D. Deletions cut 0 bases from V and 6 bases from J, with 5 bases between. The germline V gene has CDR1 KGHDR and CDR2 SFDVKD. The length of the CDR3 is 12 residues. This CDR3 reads CATSDLLSEQYF. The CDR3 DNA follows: TGTGCCACCAGTGATTTGCTGTCCGAGCAGTACTTC.

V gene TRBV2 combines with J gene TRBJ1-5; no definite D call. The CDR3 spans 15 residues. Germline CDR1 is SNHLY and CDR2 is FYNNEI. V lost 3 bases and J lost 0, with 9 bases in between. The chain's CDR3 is CASSEARYSNQPQHF. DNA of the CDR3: TGTGCCAGCAGTGAGGCGAGGTATAGCAATCAGCCCCAGCATTTT.

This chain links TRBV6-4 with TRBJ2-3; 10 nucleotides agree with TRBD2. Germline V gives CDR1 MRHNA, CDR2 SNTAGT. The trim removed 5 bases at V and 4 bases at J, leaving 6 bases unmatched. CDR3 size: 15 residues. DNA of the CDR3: TGTGCCAGCAGTCAGCTAGCGGGGGAATCAGATACGCAGTATTTT. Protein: CASSQLAGESDTQYF.

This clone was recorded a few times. CDR3 coding DNA: TGTGCCAGCAGTATAAGACCAGGGGGGTCCTACGAGCAGTACTTC. Encoded protein: CASSIRPGGSYEQYF. This rearrangement joins TRBV27 to TRBJ2-7; TRBD1 might be the D (7 bases). Trimming cost V 5 bases and J 1 base, with 15 bases left between them. Germline loops: CDR1 MNHEY, CDR2 SMNVEV (reference sequence). There are 15 residues in the CDR3.

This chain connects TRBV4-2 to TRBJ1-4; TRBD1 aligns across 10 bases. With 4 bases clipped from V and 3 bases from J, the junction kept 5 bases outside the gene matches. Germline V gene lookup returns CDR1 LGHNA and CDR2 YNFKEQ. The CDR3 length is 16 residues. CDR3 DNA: TGTGCCAGCAGCCCGGACAGGGGGTTGGCTAATGAAAAACTGTTTTTT. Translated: CASSPDRGLANEKLFF.

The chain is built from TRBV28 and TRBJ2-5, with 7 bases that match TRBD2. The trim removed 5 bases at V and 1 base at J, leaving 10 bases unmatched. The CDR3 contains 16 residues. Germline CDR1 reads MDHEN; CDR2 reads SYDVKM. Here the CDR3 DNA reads TGTGCCAGCAGTCTCCTCGGGGGGAACATCCAAGAGACCCAGTACTTC. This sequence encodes CASSLLGGNIQETQYF.

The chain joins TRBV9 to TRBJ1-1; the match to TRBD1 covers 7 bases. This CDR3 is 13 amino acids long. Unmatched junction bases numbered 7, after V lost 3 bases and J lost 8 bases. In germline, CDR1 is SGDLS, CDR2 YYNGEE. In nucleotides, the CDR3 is TGTGCCAGCAGCGCCCGGGACAGCACAGAAGCTTTCTTT. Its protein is CASSARDSTEAFF.

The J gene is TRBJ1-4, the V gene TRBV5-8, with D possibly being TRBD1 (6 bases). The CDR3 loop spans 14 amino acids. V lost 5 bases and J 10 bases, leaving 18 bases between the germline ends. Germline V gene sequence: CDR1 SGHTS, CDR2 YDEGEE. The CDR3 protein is CASRGRLEGGKLFF. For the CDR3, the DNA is TGTGCCAGCAGGGGACGTCTGGAAGGGGGAAAACTGTTTTTT.